The 21 T cell receptor beta chains below come from one sample, sequenced in a study of blood T cell repertoires in COVID-19 (TCRdb year 2020). Receptors were amplified or captured by the immunoSEQ multiplex PCR assay. Not all clones reach the TCRdb copy of this immuneACCESS table, which keeps in-frame sequences only. Checked studies attribute under half of the gap to unresolved V genes and leave the rest unexplained. The sample table records around 200,000 clones; 75% to 90% of these occur just once. The ten largest account for 6% to 7% of the sample. The sequenced sample consisted of peripheral blood. The receptor set was obtained from a woman aged 40 to 55 with acute or convalescent COVID-19.

V usage is TRBV29-1 and J usage is TRBJ1-6; TRBD1 matches 9 bases. The CDR3 consists of 12 residues. The V gene's germline CDR1 is SQVTM and CDR2 ANQGSEA. After removal of 6 bases from V and 7 bases from J, the junction contained 1 base not matched to a gene. The CDR3 DNA reads as TGCAGCGTCGGGACAGGGAATTCACCCCTCCACTTT. This codes for CSVGTGNSPLHF.

This clone has only a few counts. The chain combines TRBV7-9 with TRBJ1-6; weak D call: TRBD1 (6 bases). The V and J ends lost 7 bases and 7 bases respectively, with 23 bases between them. CDR3 length: 17 amino acids. In germline, CDR1 is SEHNR, CDR2 FQNEAQ (reference sequence). CDR3 protein: CASTLGGEGGRNSPLHF. CDR3 DNA: TGTGCCAGCACCCTTGGCGGCGAGGGGGGGAGGAATTCACCCCTCCACTTT. The full variable domain, with the rest looked up from reference TRBV7-9 and TRBJ1-6, is DTGVSQNPRHKITKRGQNVTFRCDPISEHNRLYWYRQTLGQGPEFLTYFQNEAQLEKSRLLSDRFSAERPKGSFSTLEIQRTEQGDSAMYLCASTLGGEGGRNSPLHFGNGTRLTVT.

This rearrangement joins TRBV9 to TRBJ2-7; 8 positions agree with TRBD1. This CDR3 spans 14 amino acids. Germline-derived CDR1 and CDR2 are SGDLS and YYNGEE. Trimming at V came to 0 bases and at J to 3 bases, leaving 2 bases not matched to a gene. The CDR3 loop is CASSVEDRGYEQYF. The CDR3 nucleotides read TGTGCCAGCAGCGTAGAAGACAGGGGCTACGAGCAGTACTTC.

There are a few counts of this clone. This chain links TRBV3-1 (or the pseudogene TRBV3-2) with TRBJ2-2; no firm D call. The CDR3 length is 17 residues. Germline lookup yields CDR1 LGHDT and CDR2 YNNKEL (reference sequence). The germline V and J ends were trimmed by 4 bases and 2 bases, with 17 bases remaining between them. CDR3 sequence (DNA): TGTGCCAGCAGCCCCCAGACATCTTACCCAAACACCGGGGAGCTGTTTTTT. Translating it yields CASSPQTSYPNTGELFF.

This clone was detected once. V usage is TRBV5-1 and J usage is TRBJ1-1; 8 nucleotides line up with TRBD1. Germline trimming cut 0 bases from V and 4 bases from J; bases unmatched to any gene: 5. CDR1 SGHRS and CDR2 YFSETQ come from the germline V gene. The CDR3 length is 15 residues. CDR3 residues: CASSLGTGRGTEAFF. CDR3 nucleotides: TGCGCCAGCAGCTTGGGGACAGGGAGGGGCACTGAAGCTTTCTTT.

The chain employs TRBV7-2 and TRBJ2-7; D ambiguous. V lost 2 bases to trimming and J lost 2 bases, with 10 bases between them. Germline V CDR1 and CDR2: SGHTA, FQGNSA. CDR3 length equals 14 residues. CDR3 protein: CASSLWQRAYEQYF. The CDR3 DNA follows: TGTGCCAGCAGCTTATGGCAGCGAGCCTACGAGCAGTACTTC.

The CDR3: CASSPRDIATNEKLFF. The CDR3 coding sequence is TGTGCCAGCTCACCTCGGGACATAGCAACTAATGAAAAACTGTTTTTT. This sequence joins TRBV18 and TRBJ1-4; D is possibly TRBD1 (6 bases). This CDR3 is built from 16 residues. Trimming shortened V by 3 bases and J by 0 bases, and 11 bases separated the two germline ends. CDR1 KGHSH and CDR2 LQKENI come from the germline V gene.

This sequence joins TRBV9 and TRBJ2-7, with 8 nucleotides matching TRBD2. The ends lost 0 bases at V and 4 bases at J; junction bases unmatched: 3. The CDR3 is 14 residues long. The germline V gene encodes CDR1 SGDLS and CDR2 YYNGEE. For the CDR3, the DNA is TGTGCCAGCAGCGTAGACGGGGGGGCTTACGAGCAGTACTTC. This sequence encodes CASSVDGGAYEQYF.

The chain uses TRBV9 and TRBJ2-2; D is undetermined. Germline V lookup: CDR1 SGDLS, CDR2 YYNGEE. This CDR3 has 13 residues. V lost 3 bases to trimming and J lost 5 bases, with 8 bases between them. Here the CDR3 reads CASSAGWTGELFF. The CDR3 DNA reads as TGTGCCAGCAGCGCTGGCTGGACCGGGGAGCTGTTTTTT.

The rearrangement links TRBV27 to TRBJ2-3; TRBD1 might be the D (5 bases). This CDR3 contains 15 residues. Germline CDR1 is MNHEY and CDR2 is SMNVEV (reference sequence). Trimming stripped 0 bases from V and 1 base from J, with 8 bases between. The CDR3 protein is CASSLSGPGTDTQYF. The CDR3 DNA is TGTGCCAGCAGTTTATCGGGGCCTGGCACAGATACGCAGTATTTT.

This clone was picked up a small number of times. The chain is built from TRBV6-5 and TRBJ1-4; a weak D match, TRBD1 (6 bases). Germline V gives CDR1 MNHEY, CDR2 SVGAGI. The V and J ends lost 8 bases and 8 bases respectively, with 21 bases between them. There are 15 residues in the CDR3. This CDR3 is CASRQGGGADEKLFF. The CDR3 DNA follows: TGTGCCAGCCGCCAAGGGGGAGGGGCCGACGAAAAACTGTTTTTT.

This chain links TRBV7-9 with TRBJ1-1, with unresolved D. Trimming left V 2 bases short and J 7 bases short, with 11 bases between. Germline V gene sequence: CDR1 SEHNR, CDR2 FQNEAQ (reference sequence). The CDR3 extends over 13 amino acids. The CDR3 coding sequence is TGTGCCAGCAGCTTACAAGAACCAGTTGAAGCTTTCTTT. Encoded protein: CASSLQEPVEAFF.

This sequence joins TRBV3-1 (or the pseudogene TRBV3-2) and TRBJ2-7, with TRBD1 matching over 9 bases. Germline-derived CDR1 and CDR2 are LGHDT and YNNKEL (reference sequence). The trim removed 6 bases at V and 4 bases at J, leaving 4 bases unmatched. The CDR3 is made up of 13 amino acids. CDR3 amino acids: CASSLDRGYEQYF. As DNA, the CDR3 is TGTGCCAGCAGTCTGGACAGGGGTTACGAGCAGTACTTC.

This clone was detected once. In nucleotides, the CDR3 is TGTGCCAGCAGCCCGTTAAGACAGGCGAACACCGGGGAGCTGTTTTTT. Encoded protein: CASSPLRQANTGELFF. J is TRBJ2-2 and V is TRBV11-2, with D perhaps TRBD1 (6 bases). CDR3 length equals 16 residues. Germline V gives CDR1 SGHAT, CDR2 FQNNGV. The V end lost 5 bases, the J end lost 0 bases, and 13 bases lay between the germline ends.

The J gene is TRBJ2-1, the V gene TRBV7-2; D perhaps matches TRBD2 (6 bases). This CDR3 region has 16 residues. Germline CDR1 is SGHTA and CDR2 is FQGNSA. With 0 bases removed from V and 5 bases from J, the gap between germline ends came to 14 bases. The CDR3: CASSLAYGRGHNEQFF. In DNA form, the CDR3 reads TGTGCCAGCAGCTTAGCGTACGGGAGAGGCCACAATGAGCAGTTCTTC.

This clone was seen once. The V call is TRBV6-5, the J call TRBJ1-2; D not resolved. With 4 bases removed from V and 8 bases from J, the gap between germline ends came to 23 bases. Looked up from germline, CDR1 is MNHEY and CDR2 is SVGAGI. The CDR3 is made up of 16 amino acids. The CDR3 bases are TGTGCCAGCAGTTCCCCGGATGTCTGGGCAGCTCGGGGCTACACCTTC. This sequence encodes CASSSPDVWAARGYTF.

The chain couples TRBV7-9 to TRBJ1-2; unclear D gene. The V gene's germline CDR1 is SEHNR and CDR2 FQNEAQ (reference sequence). This CDR3 spans 14 amino acids. Trimming cost V 2 bases and J 8 bases, with 15 bases left between them. The CDR3: CASSLTRREGGYTF. The DNA of the CDR3 is TGTGCCAGCAGCTTAACCCGCCGAGAGGGAGGCTACACCTTC.

V is TRBV28 and J is TRBJ2-7, with 7 bases that match TRBD2. V lost 5 bases to trimming and J lost 0 bases; unmatched junction nucleotides: 10. The CDR3 loop spans 16 amino acids. The germline CDR1 and CDR2 sequences are MDHEN and SYDVKM. In DNA form, the CDR3 reads TGTGCCAGCAGTCTACTTCCCCGGGACTACTCCTACGAGCAGTACTTC. Protein: CASSLLPRDYSYEQYF.

The J gene is TRBJ1-2, the V gene TRBV11-2; 7 nucleotides line up with TRBD1. The V segment lost 0 bases and the J segment 10 bases; nucleotides outside the gene matches: 11. CDR1 and CDR2 from the germline V gene are SGHAT and FQNNGV. The CDR3 has 15 amino acids. CDR3 protein: CASSLDPGTVPVYTF. The CDR3 DNA reads as TGTGCCAGCAGCTTAGATCCCGGGACAGTGCCCGTCTACACCTTC.

J is TRBJ1-5 and V is TRBV5-5; 8 positions agree with TRBD1. Germline assignment: CDR1 SGHKS and CDR2 YYEKEE (reference sequence). There are 16 residues in the CDR3. V shed 4 bases and J 0 bases; nucleotides not matched to a gene: 6. The CDR3 region has the DNA TGTGCCAGCAGCGCCGGGACAGGTTATAGCAATCAGCCCCAGCATTTT. Translation gives CASSAGTGYSNQPQHF.

In nucleotides, the CDR3 is TGTGCCAGCAGCCGGGGACTAGCGGGGGCCTACAATGAGCAGTTCTTC. Its protein is CASSRGLAGAYNEQFF. J is TRBJ2-1 and V is TRBV11-1, with TRBD2 identical over 14 bases. The CDR3 has 16 residues. Germline CDR1 reads SGHAT; CDR2 reads FQDESV (reference sequence). The J segment lost 2 bases and the V segment lost 5 bases, leaving 2 bases of the junction unmatched.